This T cell receptor (beta chain) came from a study of regulatory T cells in long-lasting Graves disease. Across the whole study: Antithyroid drugs had been taken by newly diagnosed Graves' patients for under 3 months.

General study results and limits: Among the persistent patients, 2,500 to 3,500 public clonotypes were shared, more than the roughly 970 shared among new patients. Patients with persistent disease showed a bias toward TRBV28, TRBJ1-2 and TRBJ2-5.

Trimming removed 5 bases from V and 7 bases from J; junction bases left unmatched: 11. The CDR3 totals 15 residues. Germline V gene sequence: CDR1 LGHNA, CDR2 YNFKEQ. Sample time point: newly diagnosed GD, antithyroid drugs for less than 3 months. RNA from PBMCs was the source of the TCR library. Only a few counts were recorded for this clonotype. Its antigen is still unknown. HTBI primers from iRepertoire and Arm-PCR of CDR3 regions yielded the TCR beta libraries. TCRdb ran MiXCR on the multiplex PCR reads and lists one entry per CDR3 protein. The sample comprises roughly 380,000 distinct CDR3 sequences, approximately 15% of which are singletons, and 25% to 30% rests with the top ten. This sample also belongs to another study, concerning T cells in Graves' hyperthyroidism and ophthalmopathy.

V usage is TRBV4-2 and J usage is TRBJ2-1; 7 bases are a match to TRBD2. The starting material was peripheral blood mononuclear cells (PBMCs), obtained at new diagnosis, from a patient treated with antithyroid drugs. This clonotype was sampled from a man aged 40-49 years with Graves disease. CDR3 bases: TGTGCCAGCAGCTTCCGACTAGCAGGCGGGAATGAGCAGTTCTTC. Protein product: CASSFRLAGGNEQFF.